This T cell receptor (beta chain) was identified in a study of CXCR3-negative and CXCR3-positive naive CD8 T cells. Study results and caveats: Compared with CXCR3-negative naive cells, CXCR3-positive naive cells showed more hydrophobic TRB CDR3s.

A word on this clonotype: As yet, its antigen is unknown.

The TRB libraries of cDNA were built by UMI-labeled 5' RACE. TCRdb re-called the 5' RACE reads and catalogs CDR3 proteins one per entry, DNA excluded. The table gives tens of thousands of distinct CDR3 sequences; the top ten clones make up 0.5% to 0.6% of it. Germline V CDR1 and CDR2: ENHRY, SYGVKD. CDR3 length equals 15 residues. The TCR originated in a human donor in good health. Some clones in this sample may be carry-over from other donors' samples. This chain joins TRBV10-3 and TRBJ1-6. Material: naive CXCR3+ CD8+ T cells from blood. Noted subset: CD45RO-CCR7+CD27+CD95- naive CD8+ T cells expressing CXCR3 (TNR3+). The CDR3 reads CAISESSQLGSPLHF.